A single sample is the source of the 4 T cell receptor beta chains below, sequenced in a study of control samples from healthy donors and cancer patients. TCRdb's copy holds only in-frame clones and misses some; the assay was immunoSEQ multiplex PCR. The sample yields about 80,000 clones, 70% to 85% seen once. The material sequenced was PBMCs. These receptors were taken from a man aged 55 to 69 with head and neck cancer.

The chain recombines TRBV5-4 with TRBJ2-5; 9 bases agree with TRBD2. The CDR3 is 15 amino acids. CDR1 is SGHNT and CDR2 is YYREEE in the germline V gene (reference sequence). Trimming at V came to 0 bases and at J to 4 bases, leaving 4 bases not matched to a gene. This CDR3 is CASSLGGGRGETQYF. The CDR3 region has the DNA TGTGCCAGCAGCTTGGGGGGCGGGAGGGGAGAGACCCAGTACTTC.

This clone was counted ten times or more. The chain links TRBV2 to TRBJ2-3; the match to TRBD2 covers 11 bases. The CDR3 extends over 14 amino acids. The germline CDR1 and CDR2 sequences are SNHLY and FYNNEI. V was pared by 7 bases and J by 2 bases, with 2 bases of the junction left unmatched. The CDR3 coding sequence is TGTGCCAGCAAACTAGCGGGGGCCACAGATACGCAGTATTTT. Translation: CASKLAGATDTQYF.

V is TRBV18 and J is TRBJ2-7; the match to TRBD1 covers 10 bases. The CDR3 has 15 amino acids. Germline V gene lookup returns CDR1 KGHSH and CDR2 LQKENI. J was trimmed by 7 bases and V by 0 bases; bases with no gene match: 6. DNA for the CDR3: TGTGCCAGCTCACCACCGACAGGGGGCTTTCAAGAGCAGTACTTC. Protein product: CASSPPTGGFQEQYF.

The genes are TRBV3-1 (or the pseudogene TRBV3-2) and TRBJ2-6; TRBD2 is a possible D gene (5 bases). From germline, CDR1 is LGHDT and CDR2 YNNKEL (reference sequence). This CDR3 contains 16 residues. V gave up 1 base and J gave up 1 base, with 8 bases separating them. CDR3 sequence (DNA): TGTGCCAGCAGCCAAGGTCGGGGATCTGGGGCCAACGTCCTGACTTTC. It specifies CASSQGRGSGANVLTF.